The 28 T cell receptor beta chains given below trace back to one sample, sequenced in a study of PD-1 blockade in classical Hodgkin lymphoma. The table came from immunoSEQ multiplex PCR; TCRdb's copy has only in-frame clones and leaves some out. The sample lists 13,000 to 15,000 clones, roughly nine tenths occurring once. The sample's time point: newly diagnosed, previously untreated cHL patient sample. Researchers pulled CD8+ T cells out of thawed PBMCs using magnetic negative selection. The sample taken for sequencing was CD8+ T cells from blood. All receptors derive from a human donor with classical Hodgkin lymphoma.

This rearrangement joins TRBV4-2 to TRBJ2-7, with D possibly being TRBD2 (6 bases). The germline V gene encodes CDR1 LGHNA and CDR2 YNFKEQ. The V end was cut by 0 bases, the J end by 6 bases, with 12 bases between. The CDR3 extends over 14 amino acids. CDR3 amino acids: CASSQEYGRGEQYF. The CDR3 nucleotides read TGTGCCAGCAGCCAAGAGTACGGGAGAGGCGAGCAGTACTTC.

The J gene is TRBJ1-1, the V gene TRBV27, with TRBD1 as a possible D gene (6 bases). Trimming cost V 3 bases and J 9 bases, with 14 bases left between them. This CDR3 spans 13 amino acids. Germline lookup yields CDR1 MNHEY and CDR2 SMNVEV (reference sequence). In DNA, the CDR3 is TGTGCCAGCAGTTTCGGAGGGGGGGTTCAAGCTTTCTTT. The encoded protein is CASSFGGGVQAFF.

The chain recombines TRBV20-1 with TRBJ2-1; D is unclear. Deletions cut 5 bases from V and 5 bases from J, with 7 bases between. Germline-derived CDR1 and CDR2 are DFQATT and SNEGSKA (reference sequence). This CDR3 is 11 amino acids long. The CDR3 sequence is CSADPHNEQFF. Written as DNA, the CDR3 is TGCAGTGCTGATCCGCACAATGAGCAGTTCTTC.

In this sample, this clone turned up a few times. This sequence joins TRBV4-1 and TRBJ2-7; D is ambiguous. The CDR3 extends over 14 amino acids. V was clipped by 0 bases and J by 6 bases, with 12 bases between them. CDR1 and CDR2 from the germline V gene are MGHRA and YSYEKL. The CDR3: CASSQEEGLGEQYV. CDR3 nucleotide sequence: TGCGCCAGCAGCCAAGAAGAAGGGCTAGGCGAGCAGTACGTC.

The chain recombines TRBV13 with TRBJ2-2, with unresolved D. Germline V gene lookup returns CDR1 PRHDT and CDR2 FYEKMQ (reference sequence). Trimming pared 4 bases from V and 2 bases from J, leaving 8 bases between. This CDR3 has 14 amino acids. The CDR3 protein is CASSSGPNTGELFF. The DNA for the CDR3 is TGTGCCAGCAGCTCAGGACCCAACACCGGGGAGCTGTTTTTT.

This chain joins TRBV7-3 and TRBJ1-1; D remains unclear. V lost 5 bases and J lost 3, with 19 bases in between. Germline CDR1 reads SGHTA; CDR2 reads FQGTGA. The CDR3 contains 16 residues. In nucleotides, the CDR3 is TGTGCCAGCAGCCCTGGGGTAAGAGGATCGGACACTGAAGCTTTCTTT. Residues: CASSPGVRGSDTEAFF.

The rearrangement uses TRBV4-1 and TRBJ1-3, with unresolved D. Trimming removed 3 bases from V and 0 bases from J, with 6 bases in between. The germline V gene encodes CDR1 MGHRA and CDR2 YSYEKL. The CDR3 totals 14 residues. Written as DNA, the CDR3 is TGCGCCAGCAGCCATACGGGCTCTGGAAACACCATATATTTT. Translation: CASSHTGSGNTIYF.

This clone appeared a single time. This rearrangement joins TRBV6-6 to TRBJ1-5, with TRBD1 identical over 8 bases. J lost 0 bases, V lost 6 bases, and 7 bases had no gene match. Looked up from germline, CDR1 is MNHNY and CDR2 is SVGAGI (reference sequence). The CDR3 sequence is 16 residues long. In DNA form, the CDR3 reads TGTGCCAGCAGCTCCGGGACAGGCTATAGCAATCAGCCCCAGCATTTT. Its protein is CASSSGTGYSNQPQHF.

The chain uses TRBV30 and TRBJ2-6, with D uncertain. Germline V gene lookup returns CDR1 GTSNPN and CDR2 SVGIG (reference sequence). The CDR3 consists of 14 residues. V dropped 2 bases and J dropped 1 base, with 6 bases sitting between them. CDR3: CAWSPNSGANVLTF. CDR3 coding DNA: TGTGCCTGGAGTCCCAATTCTGGGGCCAACGTCCTGACTTTC.

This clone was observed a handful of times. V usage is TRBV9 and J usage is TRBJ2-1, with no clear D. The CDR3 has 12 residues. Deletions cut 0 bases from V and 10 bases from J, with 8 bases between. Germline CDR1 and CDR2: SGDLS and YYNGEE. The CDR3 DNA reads TGTGCCAGCAGCGTAGATGGTGGGGAGCAGTTCTTC. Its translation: CASSVDGGEQFF. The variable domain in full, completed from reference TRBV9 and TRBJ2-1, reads DSGVTQTPKHLITATGQRVTLRCSPRSGDLSVYWYQQSLDQGLQFLIQYYNGEERAKGNILERFSAQQFPDLHSELNLSSLELGDSALYFCASSVDGGEQFFGPGTRLTVL.

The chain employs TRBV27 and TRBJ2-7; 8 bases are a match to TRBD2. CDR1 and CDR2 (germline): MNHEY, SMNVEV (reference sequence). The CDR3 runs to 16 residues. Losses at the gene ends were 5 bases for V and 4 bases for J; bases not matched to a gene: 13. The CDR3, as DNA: TGTGCCAGCAGTCCCCTTGGCGGGGGGATTACGTACGAGCAGTACTTC. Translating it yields CASSPLGGGITYEQYF.

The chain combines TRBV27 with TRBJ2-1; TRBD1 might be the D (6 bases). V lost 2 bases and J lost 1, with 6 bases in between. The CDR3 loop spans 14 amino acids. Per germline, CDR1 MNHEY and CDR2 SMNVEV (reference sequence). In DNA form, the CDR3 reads TGTGCCAGCAGTTTACAGGGGTCCTACAATGAGCAGTTCTTC. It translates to CASSLQGSYNEQFF.

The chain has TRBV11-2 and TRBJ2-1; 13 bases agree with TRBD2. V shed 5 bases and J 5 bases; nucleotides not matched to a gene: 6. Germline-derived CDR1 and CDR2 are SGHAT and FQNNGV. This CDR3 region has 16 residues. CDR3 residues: CASSSAGTSGNNEQFF. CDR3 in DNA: TGTGCCAGCAGCAGCGCTGGGACTAGCGGGAACAATGAGCAGTTCTTC.

In nucleotides, the CDR3 is TGTGCCAGCAGCGTGGGACTAGCGGGAGGCAATGAGCAGTTCTTC. Amino acid sequence: CASSVGLAGGNEQFF. V usage is TRBV7-2 and J usage is TRBJ2-1; 15 bases agree with TRBD2. The V gene's germline CDR1 is SGHTA and CDR2 FQGNSA. The J segment lost 6 bases and the V segment lost 5 bases, leaving 2 bases of the junction unmatched. The length of the CDR3 is 15 residues.

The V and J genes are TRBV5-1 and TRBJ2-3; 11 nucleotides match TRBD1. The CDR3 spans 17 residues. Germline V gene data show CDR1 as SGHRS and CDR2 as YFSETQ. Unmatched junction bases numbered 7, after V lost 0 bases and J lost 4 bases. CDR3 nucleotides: TGCGCCAGCAGCTTGGCCGAAAGGACAGGGGGCTCAGATACGCAGTATTTT. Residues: CASSLAERTGGSDTQYF.

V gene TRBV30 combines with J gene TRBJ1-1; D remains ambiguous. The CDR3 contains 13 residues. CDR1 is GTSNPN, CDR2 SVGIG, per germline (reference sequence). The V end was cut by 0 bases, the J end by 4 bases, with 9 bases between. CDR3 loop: CAWSVYSVTEAFF. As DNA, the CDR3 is TGTGCCTGGAGTGTGTATTCGGTCACTGAAGCTTTCTTT. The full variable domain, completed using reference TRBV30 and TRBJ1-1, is SQTIHQWPATLVQPVGSPLSLECTVEGTSNPNLYWYRQAAGRGLQLLFYSVGIGQISSEVPQNLSASRPQDRQFILSSKKLLLSDSGFYLCAWSVYSVTEAFFGQGTRLTVV.

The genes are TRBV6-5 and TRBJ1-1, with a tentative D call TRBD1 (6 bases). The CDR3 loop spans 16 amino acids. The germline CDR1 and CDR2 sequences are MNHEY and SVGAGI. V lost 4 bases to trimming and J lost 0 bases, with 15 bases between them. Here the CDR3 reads CASSSDRSDMNTEAFF. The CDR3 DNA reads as TGTGCCAGCAGTTCCGACAGGTCGGATATGAACACTGAAGCTTTCTTT.

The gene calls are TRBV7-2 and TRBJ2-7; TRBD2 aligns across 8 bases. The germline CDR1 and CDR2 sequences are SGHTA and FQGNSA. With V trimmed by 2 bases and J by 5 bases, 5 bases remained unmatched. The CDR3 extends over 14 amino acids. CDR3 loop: CASSLSSGLDEQYV. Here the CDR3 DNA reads TGTGCCAGCAGCTTATCCTCGGGACTAGACGAGCAGTACGTC.

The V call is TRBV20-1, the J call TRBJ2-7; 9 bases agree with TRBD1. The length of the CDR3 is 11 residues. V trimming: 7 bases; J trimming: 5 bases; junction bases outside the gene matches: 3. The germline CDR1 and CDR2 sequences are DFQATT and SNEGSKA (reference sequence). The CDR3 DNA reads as TGCAGTGGTCGGACAGGGGACGAGCAGTACTTC. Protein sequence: CSGRTGDEQYF.

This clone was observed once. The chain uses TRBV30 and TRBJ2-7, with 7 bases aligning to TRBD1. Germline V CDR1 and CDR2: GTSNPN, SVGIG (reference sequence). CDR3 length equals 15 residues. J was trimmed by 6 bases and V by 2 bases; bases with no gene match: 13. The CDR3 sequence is CAWSPIDRETAEQYV. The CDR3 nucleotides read TGTGCCTGGAGTCCCATCGACAGGGAGACCGCCGAGCAGTACGTC.

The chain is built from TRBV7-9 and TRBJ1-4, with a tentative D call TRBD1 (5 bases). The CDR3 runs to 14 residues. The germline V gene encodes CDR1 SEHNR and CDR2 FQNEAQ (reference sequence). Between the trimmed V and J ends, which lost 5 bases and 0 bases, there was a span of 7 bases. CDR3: CASSPTATNEKLFF. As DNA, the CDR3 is TGTGCCAGCAGCCCGACAGCAACTAATGAAAAACTGTTTTTT.

CDR3 amino acids: CASRPTGNYEQYF. The CDR3, as DNA: TGTGCCAGCCGCCCTACAGGAAACTACGAGCAGTACTTC. V is TRBV27 and J is TRBJ2-7; a possible D gene is TRBD1 (5 bases). Deletions cut 8 bases from V and 3 bases from J, with 14 bases between. Per the germline V gene, CDR1 is MNHEY and CDR2 is SMNVEV (reference sequence). The CDR3 has 13 amino acids.

CDR3 nucleotides: TGTGCCAGCAGCTTGGGTAATCAGCCCCAGCATTTT. It is translated as CASSLGNQPQHF. The rearrangement links TRBV7-9 to TRBJ1-5; the D is unclear. V was shortened by 3 bases and J by 4 bases, with 4 bases between the two germline ends. The CDR3 runs 12 residues. Per germline, CDR1 SEHNR and CDR2 FQNEAQ (reference sequence).

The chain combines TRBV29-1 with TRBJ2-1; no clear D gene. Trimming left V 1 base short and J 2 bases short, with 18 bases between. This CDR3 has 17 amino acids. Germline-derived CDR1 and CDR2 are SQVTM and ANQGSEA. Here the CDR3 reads CSVEAADRITPYNEQFF. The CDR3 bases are TGCAGCGTTGAAGCGGCGGATAGGATAACCCCCTACAATGAGCAGTTCTTC.

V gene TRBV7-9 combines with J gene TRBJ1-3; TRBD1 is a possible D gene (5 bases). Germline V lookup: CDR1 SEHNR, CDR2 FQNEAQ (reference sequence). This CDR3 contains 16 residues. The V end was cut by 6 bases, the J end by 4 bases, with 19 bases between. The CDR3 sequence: CASRGGAQGPGNTIYF. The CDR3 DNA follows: TGTGCCAGCAGGGGCGGGGCCCAGGGACCAGGAAACACCATATATTTT.

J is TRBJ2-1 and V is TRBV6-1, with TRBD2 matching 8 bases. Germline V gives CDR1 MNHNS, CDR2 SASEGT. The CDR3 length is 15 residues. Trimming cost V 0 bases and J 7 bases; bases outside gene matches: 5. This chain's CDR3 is CASSEASGGPNEQFF. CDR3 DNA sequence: TGTGCCAGCAGTGAAGCCTCGGGGGGGCCAAATGAGCAGTTCTTC.

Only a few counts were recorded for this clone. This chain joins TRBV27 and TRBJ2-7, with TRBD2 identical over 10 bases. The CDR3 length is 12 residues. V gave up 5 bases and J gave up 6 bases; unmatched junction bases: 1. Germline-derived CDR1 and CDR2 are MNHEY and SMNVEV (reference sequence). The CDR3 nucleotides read TGTGCCAGCAGTGTAGCGGGAGGCGAGCAGTACTTC. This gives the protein CASSVAGGEQYF.

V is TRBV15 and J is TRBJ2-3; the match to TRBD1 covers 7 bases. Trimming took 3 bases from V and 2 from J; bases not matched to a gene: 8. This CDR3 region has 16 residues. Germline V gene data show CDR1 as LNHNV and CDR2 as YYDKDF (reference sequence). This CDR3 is CATSRGEGAVTDTQYF. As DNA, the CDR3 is TGTGCCACCAGCAGGGGCGAGGGGGCGGTCACAGATACGCAGTATTTT.